This T cell receptor (beta chain) was documented in a study of follicular helper T cells after annual influenza vaccination. TCRB was sequenced at Survey level resolution. The assay was immunoSEQ multiplex PCR, and TCRdb's table has in-frame clones only and misses some. This sample yields 28,000 or so clones, of which approximately 78% are seen a single time; approximately 1.2% belongs to the top ten. Findings and limits, study-wide: ICOS+CD38+ cTfh clonality tracked population frequency, and its change tracked circulating plasmablast change.

The V and J ends lost 8 bases and 8 bases respectively, with 15 bases between them. The CDR3 spans 12 residues. The germline gives CDR1 SEHNR, CDR2 FQNEAQ (reference sequence). Points on this clone: Its target is unknown.

Time point of the sample: 2014-2015 season, pre-vaccination. Community-dwelling subjects without influenza vaccination in the prior 6 months were enrolled. Sorted cTfh were non-naive CD4+CXCR5+PD-1+, either ICOS+CD38+ or ICOS-CD38-. The TCR comes from an adult who received the influenza vaccine. The material sequenced was CXCR5+ CD38- circulating T follicular helper cells from blood, taken on the day of influenza vaccination. This sample's subset: circulating Tfh, non-naive CD4+CXCR5+PD-1+ (ICOS+CD38+ or ICOS-CD38-). The V and J genes are TRBV7-9 and TRBJ1-2; possible D gene TRBD1, 6 bases. This CDR3 reads CASGQQGEGYTF. The CDR3 DNA reads TGTGCCAGCGGACAACAGGGCGAGGGCTACACCTTC.